These T cell receptor beta chains were read from a single sample in a study of Graves' ophthalmopathy and Graves' hyperthyroidism. MiXCR was run by TCRdb on the multiplex PCR reads, yielding one entry per CDR3 protein. The sample includes 350,000 or so distinct CDR3 sequences, 15% to 20% of them seen just once. The sample was peripheral blood. The receptor set was obtained from an adult man with Graves' ophthalmopathy. The CDR3 runs from the conserved cysteine through the conserved F or W. D genes are given only for firm matches. Clone size is not always given. Where it is, it says once, few, many or a class for expanded clones.

J gene,clone size,V gene,D gene,CDR3 DNA,CDR3 protein
TRBJ1-3,NA,TRBV4-1,NA,TGCGCCAGCAGTCGGCTGAAAGGGGCCAACTCTGGAAACACCATATATTTT,CASSRLKGANSGNTIYF
TRBJ2-7,NA,TRBV13,NA,TGTGCCAGCATCGCGGGACTGGTCTCCTACGAGCAGTACTTC,CASIAGLVSYEQYF
TRBJ2-4,many,TRBV20-1,NA,TGCAGTGCTAGAAAGGGGGGAGCAGTGGACATTCAGTACTTC,CSARKGGAVDIQYF
TRBJ1-1,many,TRBV6-1,TRBD1,TGTGCCAGCATTCGACAGGGGGTAAACACTGAAGCTTTCTTT,CASIRQGVNTEAFF
TRBJ2-7,many,TRBV11-2,NA,TGTGCCAGCAGCGGATCATCAGAGAAGCAGTACTTC,CASSGSSEKQYF
TRBJ2-7,NA,TRBV6-1,NA,TGTGCCAGCAGGGGCGATATTTACTACGAGCAGTACTTC,CASRGDIYYEQYF
TRBJ1-1,many,TRBV12-3/TRBV12-4,NA,TGTGCCAGCAGTTTAGGGTCTGCGTCGAACACTGAAGCTTTCTTT,CASSLGSASNTEAFF
TRBJ2-7,many,TRBV6-1,NA,TGTGCCAGCAGTGAATTCGAGGGGTACAGGACCGCCTACGAGCAGTACTTC,CASSEFEGYRTAYEQYF
TRBJ1-2,many,TRBV7-3,NA,TGTGCCAGCAGCCCAGGGGAAGCTAACTATGGCTACACCTTC,CASSPGEANYGYTF
TRBJ2-2,many,TRBV5-1,TRBD1,TGCGCCAGCAGCTTGGTGACAGGGGGCGAAAGGTCCGGGGAGCTGTTTTTT,CASSLVTGGERSGELFF
TRBJ1-1,NA,TRBV28,TRBD1,TGTGCCAGCGGCCCTGACAGGGCGAACACTGAAGCTTTCTTT,CASGPDRANTEAFF
TRBJ1-5,NA,TRBV30,NA,TGTGCCTGGAGCGCCTCCGGGACACCAAATTATCAGCCCCAGCATTTT,CAWSASGTPNYQPQHF
TRBJ1-2,many,TRBV9,TRBD1,TGTGCCAGCAGCGTCCTGGACAGGGGGAGCGATGGCTACACCTTC,CASSVLDRGSDGYTF
TRBJ2-7,many,TRBV7-2,NA,TGTGCCAGCAGCCCTAGTTCGCGTGGCAGCGAGCAGTACTTC,CASSPSSRGSEQYF
TRBJ1-3,NA,TRBV30,TRBD1,TGTGCCTGGAATCCAGGGGGCGGAAACACCATATATTTT,CAWNPGGGNTIYF
TRBJ2-7,many,TRBV28,TRBD2,TGTGCCAGCAGTTTAACTAGCGTCTACGAGCAGTACTTC,CASSLTSVYEQYF
TRBJ2-5,many,TRBV30,TRBD2,TGTGCCTGGATCTCCCTAGCGGGGACCCAAGAGACCCAGTACTTC,CAWISLAGTQETQYF
TRBJ1-2,many,TRBV6-5,TRBD1,TGTGCCAGCAGTTACGCGACAGGGGGCTATGGCTACACCTTC,CASSYATGGYGYTF
TRBJ2-7,few,TRBV28,NA,TGTGCCAGCAAGAGCGGAGCTGGGTACTACGAGCAGTACTTC,CASKSGAGYYEQYF
TRBJ1-2,many,TRBV24-1,NA,TGTGCCACCAGTGACCCTAATGGGGCCTATGGCTACACCTTC,CATSDPNGAYGYTF
TRBJ1-6,many,TRBV20-1,TRBD1,TGCAGTGCTAGAGATCTTGGCAGGGGGCTCCACTTT,CSARDLGRGLHF
TRBJ1-1,many,TRBV6-5,TRBD1,TGTGCCAGCAGTTGGACAGGGAACACTGAAGCTTTCTTT,CASSWTGNTEAFF
TRBJ2-7,many,TRBV7-3,TRBD1,TGTGCCAGCAGTCCCGACAGGGCAGGAAAGCAGTACTTC,CASSPDRAGKQYF
TRBJ2-3,NA,TRBV5-1,TRBD2,TGCGCCAGCAGCTTAGGAGCGGGATCCAGCACAGATACGCAGTATTTT,CASSLGAGSSTDTQYF
TRBJ1-1,many,TRBV29-1,NA,TGCAGCGTTGTCGGGGTGTCGGACACTGAAGCTTTCTTT,CSVVGVSDTEAFF
TRBJ2-7,many,TRBV6-2/TRBV6-3,TRBD1,TGTGCCAGCAGTTACGGACAGGGAGGAGAGCAGTACTTC,CASSYGQGGEQYF
TRBJ1-1,many,TRBV5-1,NA,TGCGCCAGCAGCTTGGAACCGCGCGTGAACACTGAAGCTTTCTTT,CASSLEPRVNTEAFF
TRBJ1-2,many,TRBV20-1,TRBD1,TGCAGTGCTAGTTTGGCACAGGGGGTTGGCTACACCTTC,CSASLAQGVGYTF
TRBJ1-1,many,TRBV20-1,NA,TGCAGTGCCCGGACAGACCTTAACACTGAAGCTTTCTTT,CSARTDLNTEAFF
TRBJ1-5,many,TRBV6-1,TRBD1,TGTGCCAGCAGTGACAGGGGGCATAGCAATCAGCCCCAGCATTTT,CASSDRGHSNQPQHF
TRBJ1-6,many,TRBV7-2,NA,TGTGCCAGCAGCTTAGTCGGGGGGAGAGAGTCACCCCTCCACTTT,CASSLVGGRESPLHF
TRBJ2-2,few,TRBV30,NA,TGTGCCTGGGATGGGGTCAATGGGAGGACCACCGGGGAGCTGTTTTTT,CAWDGVNGRTTGELFF
TRBJ1-3,many,TRBV19,NA,TGTGCCAGTAGTATAACAGGGCCTGGAAACACCATATATTTT,CASSITGPGNTIYF
TRBJ1-6,many,TRBV29-1,TRBD1,TGCAGCGTTGCGGCAGGGGGTGCCCTCCACTTT,CSVAAGGALHF
TRBJ2-7,many,TRBV12-3/TRBV12-4,NA,TGTGCCATACGGGCGGCTGGGTTCTACGAGCAGTACTTC,CAIRAAGFYEQYF
TRBJ2-5,many,TRBV7-2,NA,TGTGCCAGCAGTCGAGGACGTAATCCCGGGGAGACCCAGTACTTC,CASSRGRNPGETQYF
TRBJ1-1,many,TRBV6-2/TRBV6-3,NA,TGTGCCAGCAGGATAGGGACAAGTAAAACGATGGCTGAAGCTTTCTTT,CASRIGTSKTMAEAFF
TRBJ2-5,many,TRBV7-9,NA,TGTGCCAGCAGCTTACTGGACGAAGAGACCCAGTACTTC,CASSLLDEETQYF
TRBJ1-2,many,TRBV7-2,NA,TGTGCCAGCAGCCTCACCCACAACTATGGCTACACCTTC,CASSLTHNYGYTF
TRBJ1-6,many,TRBV5-8,NA,TGTGCCAGCAGGCGAAAGGGCTCCTATAATTCACCCCTCCACTTT,CASRRKGSYNSPLHF
TRBJ2-2,many,TRBV18,NA,TGTGCCAGCCCACCAACCTTGACCGGGGAGCTGTTTTTT,CASPPTLTGELFF
TRBJ1-4,many,TRBV7-2,NA,TGTGCCAGCAGCTTAAGCCTTACTAATGAAAAACTGTTTTTT,CASSLSLTNEKLFF
TRBJ1-2,many,TRBV10-3,NA,TGTGCCATCAGTGATGTATTCGTCGGCTACACCTTC,CAISDVFVGYTF
TRBJ1-1,once,TRBV12-3/TRBV12-4,NA,TGTGCCAGCAGTTTATATCCGGAGACCGGTTTT,CASSLYPETGF